This TCR beta chain was recorded in a study of blood T cell repertoires in COVID-19. The CDR3 sequence is 14 residues long. Germline-derived CDR1 and CDR2 are MNHNS and SASEGT. V was pared by 3 bases and J by 9 bases, with 5 bases of the junction left unmatched. Measured with immunoSEQ multiplex PCR; TCRdb has only the in-frame clones, and not every one. The sample carries about 270,000 clones, around nine tenths recorded once. The sequencing sample was made of peripheral blood. The chain joins TRBV6-1 to TRBJ1-6; 7 nucleotides align to TRBD1. The origin of this receptor is a man aged 35-49 years with active or convalescent COVID-19. CDR3 nucleotide sequence: TGTGCCAGCAGTGACAGACAGGGTGGTTCACCCCTCCACTTT. Translating gives CASSDRQGGSPLHF.